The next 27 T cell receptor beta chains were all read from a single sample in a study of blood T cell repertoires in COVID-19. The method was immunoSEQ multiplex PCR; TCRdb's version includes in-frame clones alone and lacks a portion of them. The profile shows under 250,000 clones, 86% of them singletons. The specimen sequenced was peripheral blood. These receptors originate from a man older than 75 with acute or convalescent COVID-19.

Here the CDR3 reads CASNQGRLAGVGTDTQYF. The CDR3 DNA follows: TGTGCCAGCAACCAAGGCCGTCTAGCGGGAGTGGGCACAGATACGCAGTATTTT. The chain carries TRBV21-1 and TRBJ2-3; TRBD2, the D gene given by the table, was not confirmed from the DNA. TRBV21-1 is a pseudogene. The CDR3 is made up of 18 amino acids.

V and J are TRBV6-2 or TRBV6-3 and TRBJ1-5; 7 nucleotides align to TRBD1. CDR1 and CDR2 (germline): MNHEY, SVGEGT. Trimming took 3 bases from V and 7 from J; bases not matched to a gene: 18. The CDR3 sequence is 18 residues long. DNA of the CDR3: TGTGCCAGCAGTTATAACAGGGGAGAGGTTATTTGGGGGCAGCCCCAGCATTTT. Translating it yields CASSYNRGEVIWGQPQHF.

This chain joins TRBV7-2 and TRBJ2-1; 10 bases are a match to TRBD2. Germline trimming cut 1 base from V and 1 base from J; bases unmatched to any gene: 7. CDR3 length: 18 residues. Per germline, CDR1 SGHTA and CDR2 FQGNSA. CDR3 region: CASSLGRSGRTSYNEQFF. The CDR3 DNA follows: TGTGCCAGCAGCTTAGGTCGTAGCGGGAGGACGTCCTACAATGAGCAGTTCTTC.

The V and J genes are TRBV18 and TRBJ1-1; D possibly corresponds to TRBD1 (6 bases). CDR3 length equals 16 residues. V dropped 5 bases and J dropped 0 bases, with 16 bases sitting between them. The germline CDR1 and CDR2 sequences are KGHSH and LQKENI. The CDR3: CASSRAVTGLNTEAFF. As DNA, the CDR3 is TGTGCCAGCTCAAGGGCAGTGACAGGTTTGAACACTGAAGCTTTCTTT.

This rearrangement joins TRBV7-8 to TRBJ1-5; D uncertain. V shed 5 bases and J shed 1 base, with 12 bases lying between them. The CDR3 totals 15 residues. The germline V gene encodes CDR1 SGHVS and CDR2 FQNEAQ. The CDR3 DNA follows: TGTGCCAGCAGCCCAGCCGGTTGGAGCAATCAGCCCCAGCATTTT. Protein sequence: CASSPAGWSNQPQHF.

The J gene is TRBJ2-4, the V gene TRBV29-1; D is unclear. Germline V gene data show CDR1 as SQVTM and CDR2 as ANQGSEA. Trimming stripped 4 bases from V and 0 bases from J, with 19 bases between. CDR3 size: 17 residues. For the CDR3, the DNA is TGCAGCGTTGTCCGCAGGCAGCTACCCATAGCCAAAAACATTCAGTACTTC. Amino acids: CSVVRRQLPIAKNIQYF.

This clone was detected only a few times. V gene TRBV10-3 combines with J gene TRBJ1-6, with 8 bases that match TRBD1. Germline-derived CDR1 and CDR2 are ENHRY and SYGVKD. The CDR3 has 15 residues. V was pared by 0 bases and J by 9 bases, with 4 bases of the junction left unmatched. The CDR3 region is CAISESTGAGSPLHF. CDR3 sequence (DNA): TGTGCCATCAGTGAGTCGACAGGGGCAGGTTCACCCCTCCACTTT.

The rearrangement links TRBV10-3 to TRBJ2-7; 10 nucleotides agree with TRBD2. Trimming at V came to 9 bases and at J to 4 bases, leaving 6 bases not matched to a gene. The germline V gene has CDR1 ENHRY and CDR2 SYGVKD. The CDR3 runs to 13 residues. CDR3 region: CAMSGRAGYEQYF. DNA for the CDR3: TGTGCCATGAGCGGGAGGGCCGGGTACGAGCAGTACTTC.

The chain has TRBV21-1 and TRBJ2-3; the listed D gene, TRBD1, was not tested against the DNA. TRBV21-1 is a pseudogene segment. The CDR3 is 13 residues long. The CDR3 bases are TGTGCCAGCAGGCCAGGGCCTGGTGATACGCAGTATTTT. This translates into CASRPGPGDTQYF.

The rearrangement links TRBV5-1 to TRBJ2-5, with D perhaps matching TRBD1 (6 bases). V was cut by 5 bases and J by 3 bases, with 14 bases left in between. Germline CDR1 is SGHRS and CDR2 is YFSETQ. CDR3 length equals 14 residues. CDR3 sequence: CASSRSGDKETQYF. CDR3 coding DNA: TGCGCCAGCAGTCGATCAGGGGATAAAGAGACCCAGTACTTC.

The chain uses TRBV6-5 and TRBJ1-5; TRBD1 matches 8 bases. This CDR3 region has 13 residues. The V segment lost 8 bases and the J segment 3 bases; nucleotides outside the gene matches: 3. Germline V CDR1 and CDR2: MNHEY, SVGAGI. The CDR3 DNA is TGTGCCAGCCTGACAGGGGACAATCAGCCCCAGCATTTT. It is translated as CASLTGDNQPQHF.

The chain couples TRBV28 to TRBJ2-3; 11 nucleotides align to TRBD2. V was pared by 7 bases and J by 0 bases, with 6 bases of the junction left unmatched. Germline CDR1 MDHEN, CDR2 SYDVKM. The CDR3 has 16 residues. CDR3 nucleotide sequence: TGTGCCAGCACCACTAGCGGGGGACAAAGCACAGATACGCAGTATTTT. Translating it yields CASTTSGGQSTDTQYF.

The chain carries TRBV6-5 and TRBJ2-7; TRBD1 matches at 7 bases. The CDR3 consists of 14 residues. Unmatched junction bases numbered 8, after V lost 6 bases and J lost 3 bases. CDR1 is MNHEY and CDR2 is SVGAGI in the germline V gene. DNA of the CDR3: TGTGCCAGCAGAGCCACCGGGACAGTCTACGAGCAGTACTTC. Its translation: CASRATGTVYEQYF.

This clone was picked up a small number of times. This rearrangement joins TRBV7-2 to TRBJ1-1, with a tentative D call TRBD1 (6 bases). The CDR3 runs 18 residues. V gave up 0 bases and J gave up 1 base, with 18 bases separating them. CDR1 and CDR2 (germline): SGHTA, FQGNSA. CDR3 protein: CASSLARRTLRGNTEAFF. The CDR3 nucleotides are TGTGCCAGCAGCTTAGCGCGACGGACTCTCAGGGGGAACACTGAAGCTTTCTTT. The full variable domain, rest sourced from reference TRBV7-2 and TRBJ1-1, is GAGVSQSPSNKVTEKGKDVELRCDPISGHTALYWYRQSLGQGLEFLIYFQGNSAPDKSGLPSDRFSAERTGGSVSTLTIQRTQQEDSAVYLCASSLARRTLRGNTEAFFGQGTRLTVV.

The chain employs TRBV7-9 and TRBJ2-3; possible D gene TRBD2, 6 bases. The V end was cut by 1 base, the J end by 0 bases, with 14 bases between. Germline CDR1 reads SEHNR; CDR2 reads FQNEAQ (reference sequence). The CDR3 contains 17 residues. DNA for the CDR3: TGTGCCAGCAGCTTAGGGACGCTAGCGTCTAGCACAGATACGCAGTATTTT. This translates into CASSLGTLASSTDTQYF.

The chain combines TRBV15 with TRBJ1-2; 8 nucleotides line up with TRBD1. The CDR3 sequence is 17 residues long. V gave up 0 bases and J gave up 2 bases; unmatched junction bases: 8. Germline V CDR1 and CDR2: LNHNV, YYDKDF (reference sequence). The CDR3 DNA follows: TGTGCCACCAGCAGAGATCATCGGCAGGGGGCAAACTATGGCTACACCTTC. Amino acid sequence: CATSRDHRQGANYGYTF. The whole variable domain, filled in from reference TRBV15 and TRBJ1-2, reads DAMVIQNPRYQVTQFGKPVTLSCSQTLNHNVMYWYQQKSSQAPKLLFHYYDKDFNNEADTPDNFQSRRPNTSFCFLDIRSPGLGDTAMYLCATSRDHRQGANYGYTFGSGTRLTVV.

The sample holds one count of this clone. CDR3 in DNA: TGTGCCAGTACCCCCGGACAGAGAAACACTGAAGCTTTCTTT. This gives the protein CASTPGQRNTEAFF. The chain combines TRBV19 with TRBJ1-1; D may be TRBD1 (6 bases). V was trimmed by 7 bases and J by 2 bases, leaving 14 bases between them. CDR3 length equals 14 residues. Per germline, CDR1 LNHDA and CDR2 SQIVND (reference sequence).

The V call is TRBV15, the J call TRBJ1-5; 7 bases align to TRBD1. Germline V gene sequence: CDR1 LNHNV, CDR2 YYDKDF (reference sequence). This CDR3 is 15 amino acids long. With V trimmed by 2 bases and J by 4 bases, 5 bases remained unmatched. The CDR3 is CATSRPDRDNQPQHF. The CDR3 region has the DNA TGTGCCACCAGCAGACCAGACAGGGATAATCAGCCCCAGCATTTT.

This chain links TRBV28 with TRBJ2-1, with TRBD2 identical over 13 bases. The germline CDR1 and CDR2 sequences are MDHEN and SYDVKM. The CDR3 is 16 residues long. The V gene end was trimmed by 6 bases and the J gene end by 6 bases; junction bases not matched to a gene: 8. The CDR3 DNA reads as TGTGCCAGCAGCCTACTAGCGGGAGGGCTTGGCAATGAGCAGTTCTTC. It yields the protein CASSLLAGGLGNEQFF. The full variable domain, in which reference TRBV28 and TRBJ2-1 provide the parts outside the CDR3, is DVKVTQSSRYLVKRTGEKVFLECVQDMDHENMFWYRQDPGLGLRLIYFSYDVKMKEKGDIPEGYSVSREKKERFSLILESASTNQTSMYLCASSLLAGGLGNEQFFGPGTRLTVL.

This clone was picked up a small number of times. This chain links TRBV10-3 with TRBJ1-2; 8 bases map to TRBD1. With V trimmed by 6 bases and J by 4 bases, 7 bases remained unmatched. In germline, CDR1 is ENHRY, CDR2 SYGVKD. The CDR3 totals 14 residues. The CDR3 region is CAISTKTGVYGYTF. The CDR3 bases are TGTGCCATCAGCACCAAGACAGGGGTCTATGGCTACACCTTC.

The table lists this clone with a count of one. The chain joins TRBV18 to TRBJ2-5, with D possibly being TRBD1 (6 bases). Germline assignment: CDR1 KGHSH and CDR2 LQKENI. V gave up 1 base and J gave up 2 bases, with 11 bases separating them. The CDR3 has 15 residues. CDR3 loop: CASSPLTGVQETQYF. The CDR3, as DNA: TGTGCCAGCTCACCACTGACAGGAGTTCAAGAGACCCAGTACTTC.

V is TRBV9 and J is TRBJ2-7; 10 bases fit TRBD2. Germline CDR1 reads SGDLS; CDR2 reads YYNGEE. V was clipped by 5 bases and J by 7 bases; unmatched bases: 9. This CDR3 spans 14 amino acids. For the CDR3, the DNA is TGTGCCAGCAGTCCTAGGACTAGCGGCGGTGAGCAGTACTTC. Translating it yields CASSPRTSGGEQYF.

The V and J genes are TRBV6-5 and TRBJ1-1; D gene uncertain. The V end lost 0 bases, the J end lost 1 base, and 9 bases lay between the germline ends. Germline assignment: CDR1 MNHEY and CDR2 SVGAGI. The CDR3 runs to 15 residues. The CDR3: CASSYSGRANTEAFF. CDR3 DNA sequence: TGTGCCAGCAGTTACTCTGGGAGGGCGAACACTGAAGCTTTCTTT.

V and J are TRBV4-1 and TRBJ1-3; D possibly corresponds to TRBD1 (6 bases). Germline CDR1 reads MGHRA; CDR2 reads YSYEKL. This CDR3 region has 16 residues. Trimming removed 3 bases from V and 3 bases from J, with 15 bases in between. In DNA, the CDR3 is TGCGCCAGCAGCCAGGTACAGGGTGGCTTTGGAAACACCATATATTTT. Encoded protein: CASSQVQGGFGNTIYF.

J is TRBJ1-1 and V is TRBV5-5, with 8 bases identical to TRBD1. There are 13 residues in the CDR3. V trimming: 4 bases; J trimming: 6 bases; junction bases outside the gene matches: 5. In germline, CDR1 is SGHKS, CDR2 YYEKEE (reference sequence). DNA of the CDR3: TGTGCCAGCAGCGGACAGGGTATCGCTGAAGCTTTCTTT. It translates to CASSGQGIAEAFF.

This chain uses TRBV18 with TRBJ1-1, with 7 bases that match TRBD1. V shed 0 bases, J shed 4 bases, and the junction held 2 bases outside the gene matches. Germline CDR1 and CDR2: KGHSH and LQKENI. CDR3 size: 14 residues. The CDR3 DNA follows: TGTGCCAGCTCACCACCAGGGGGCGTCACTGAAGCTTTCTTT. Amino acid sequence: CASSPPGGVTEAFF. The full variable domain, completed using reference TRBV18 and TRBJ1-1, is NAGVMQNPRHLVRRRGQEARLRCSPMKGHSHVYWYRQLPEEGLKFMVYLQKENIIDESGMPKERFSAEFPKEGPSILRIQQVVRGDSAAYFCASSPPGGVTEAFFGQGTRLTVV.

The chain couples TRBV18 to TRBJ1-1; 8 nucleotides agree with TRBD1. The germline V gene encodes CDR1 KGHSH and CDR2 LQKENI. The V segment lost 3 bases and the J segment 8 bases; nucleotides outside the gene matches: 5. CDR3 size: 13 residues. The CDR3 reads CASSPLGTGEAFF. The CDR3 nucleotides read TGTGCCAGCTCACCCCTTGGGACAGGCGAAGCTTTCTTT.